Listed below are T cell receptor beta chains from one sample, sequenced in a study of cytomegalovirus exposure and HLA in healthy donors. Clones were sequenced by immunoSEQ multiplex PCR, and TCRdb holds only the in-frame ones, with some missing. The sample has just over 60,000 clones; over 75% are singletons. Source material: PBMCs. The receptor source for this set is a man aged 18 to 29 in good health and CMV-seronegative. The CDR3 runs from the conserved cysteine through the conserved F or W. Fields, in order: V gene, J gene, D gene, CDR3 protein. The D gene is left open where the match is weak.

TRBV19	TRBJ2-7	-	CASTGGEDYEQYF
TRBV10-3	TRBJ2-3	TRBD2	CAISDPSSGGASDTQYF
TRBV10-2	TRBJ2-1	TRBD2	CASGLNAGGYNEQFF
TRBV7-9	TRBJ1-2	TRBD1	CASSLRGQGGYTF
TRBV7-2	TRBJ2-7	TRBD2	CASSLAERGRVEQYF
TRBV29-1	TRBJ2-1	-	CSVDTAYNEQFF
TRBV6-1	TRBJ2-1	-	CASRSTDLSYNEQFF
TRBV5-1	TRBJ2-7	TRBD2	CASAAPPSGTYEQYF
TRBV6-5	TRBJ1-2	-	CASRDRANYGYTF
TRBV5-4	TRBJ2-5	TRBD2	CASSPGASGWETQYF
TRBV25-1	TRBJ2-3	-	CASSAGWDTDTQYF
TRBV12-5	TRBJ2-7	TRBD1	CASGLKPGQGPYEQYF
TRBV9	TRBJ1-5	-	CASSVVSQQPQHF
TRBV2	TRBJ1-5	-	CASSEFGGFSNQPQHF
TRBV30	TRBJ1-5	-	CAWSDLGGLEPQHF
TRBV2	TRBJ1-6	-	CASRRAVDYNSPLHF
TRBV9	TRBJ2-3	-	CASSLTRGTDTQYF
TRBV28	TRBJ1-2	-	CASDQGNYGYTF
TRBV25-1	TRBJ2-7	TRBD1	CASSEPSDRAFEQYF
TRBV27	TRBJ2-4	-	CASRKPGNIQYF
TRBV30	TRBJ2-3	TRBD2	CAWILAGRTDTQYF
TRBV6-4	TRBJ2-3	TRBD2	CASSDSGGATDTQYF
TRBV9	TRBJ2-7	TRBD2	CASSLSGEISYEQYF
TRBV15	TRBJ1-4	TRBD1	CATSRPGQGGEKLFF
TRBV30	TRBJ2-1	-	CAWGGNPLEQFF
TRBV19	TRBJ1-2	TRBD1	CASTGTGAMGGYTF
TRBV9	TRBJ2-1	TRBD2	CASGSGEVFEQFF
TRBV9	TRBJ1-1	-	CASSPTLTAEAFF
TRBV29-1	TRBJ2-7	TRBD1	CSGTGTGGNEQYF
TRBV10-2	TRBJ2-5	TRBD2	CASSESWGGFQETQYF
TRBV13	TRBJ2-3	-	CATQATGGSTDTQYF
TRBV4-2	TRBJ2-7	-	CASSQEDSFEVYEQYF
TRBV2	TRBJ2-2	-	CASSDASPTGELFF
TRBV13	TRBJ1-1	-	CASSPMGGRNTEAFF
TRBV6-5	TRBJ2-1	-	CASSPPGLSYNEQFF